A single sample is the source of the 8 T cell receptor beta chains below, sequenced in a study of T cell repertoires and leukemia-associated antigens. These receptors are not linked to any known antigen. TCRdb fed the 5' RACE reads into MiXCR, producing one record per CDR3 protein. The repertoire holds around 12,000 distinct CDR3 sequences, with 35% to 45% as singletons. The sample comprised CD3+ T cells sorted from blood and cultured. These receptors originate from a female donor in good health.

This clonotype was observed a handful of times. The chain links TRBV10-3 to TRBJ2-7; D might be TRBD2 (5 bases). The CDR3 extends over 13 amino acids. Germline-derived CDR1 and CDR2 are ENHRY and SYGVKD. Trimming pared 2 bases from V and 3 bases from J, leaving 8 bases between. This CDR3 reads CAISEGLYYEQYF. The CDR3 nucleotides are TGTGCCATCAGTGAGGGACTTTACTACGAGCAGTACTTC.

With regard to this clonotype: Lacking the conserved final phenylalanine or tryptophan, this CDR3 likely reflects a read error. In nucleotides, the CDR3 is TGTGCCAGCAGTAGAGGGAGTACCGGGGAGCTGTTTTAC. Its translation is CASSRGSTGELFY. The chain couples TRBV25-1 to TRBJ2-2; a possible D gene is TRBD2 (5 bases). Germline CDR1 reads MGHDK; CDR2 reads SYGVNS. Trimming took off 5 bases at V and 5 bases at J, with 9 bases between the two ends. This CDR3 is 13 amino acids long.

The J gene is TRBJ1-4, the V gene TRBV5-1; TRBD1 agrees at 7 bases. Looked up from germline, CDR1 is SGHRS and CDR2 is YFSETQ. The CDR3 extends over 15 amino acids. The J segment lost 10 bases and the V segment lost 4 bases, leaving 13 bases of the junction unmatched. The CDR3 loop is CASSLSDRRFGKLFF. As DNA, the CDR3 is TGCGCCAGCAGCCTCTCGGACAGGCGCTTTGGAAAACTGTTTTTT.

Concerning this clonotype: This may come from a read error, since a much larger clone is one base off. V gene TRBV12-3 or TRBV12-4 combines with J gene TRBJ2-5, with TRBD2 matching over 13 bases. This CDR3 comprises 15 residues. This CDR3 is CSSSRTSGSRGTQYF. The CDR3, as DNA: TGTTCCAGCAGCCGGACTAGCGGGAGTAGAGGGACCCAGTACTTC.

The CDR3 DNA sequence: TGTGCCATCAGTGAGTCGCGGCTGATAGCCGGGGAGCTGTTTTTT. It is translated as CAISESRLIAGELFF. The chain couples TRBV10-3 to TRBJ2-2, with no clear D. CDR3 size: 15 residues. Trimming pared 0 bases from V and 6 bases from J, leaving 11 bases between. Per the germline V gene, CDR1 is ENHRY and CDR2 is SYGVKD.

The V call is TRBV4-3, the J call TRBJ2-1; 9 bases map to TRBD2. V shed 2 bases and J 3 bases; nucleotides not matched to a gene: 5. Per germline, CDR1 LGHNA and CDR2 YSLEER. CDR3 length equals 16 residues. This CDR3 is CASSQKLAGYYNEQFF. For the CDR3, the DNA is TGCGCCAGCAGCCAAAAACTAGCGGGTTACTACAATGAGCAGTTCTTC.

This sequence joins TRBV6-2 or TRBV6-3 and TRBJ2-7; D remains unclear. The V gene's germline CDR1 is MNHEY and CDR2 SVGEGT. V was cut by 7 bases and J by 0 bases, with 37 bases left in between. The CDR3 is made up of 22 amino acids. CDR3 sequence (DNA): TGTGCCAGCACCTCTATCCCGTTTGTTCCCCGGACGGTGAGATTGGACTCCTACGAGCAGTACTTC. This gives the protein CASTSIPFVPRTVRLDSYEQYF.

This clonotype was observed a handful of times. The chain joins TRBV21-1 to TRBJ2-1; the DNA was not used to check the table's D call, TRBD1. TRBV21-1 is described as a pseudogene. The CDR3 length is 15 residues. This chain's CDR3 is CASSNPGQGPQQQFF. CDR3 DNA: TGTGCCAGCAGCAACCCCGGACAGGGCCCCCAGCAGCAGTTCTTC.